A selection of T cell receptor beta chains follows, all from one sample in a study of blood T cell repertoires in COVID-19. The assay was immunoSEQ multiplex PCR, and TCRdb's table has in-frame clones only and misses some. The repertoire holds roughly 400,000 clones, with nearly 90% as singletons. The specimen was PBMCs or T cells enriched from blood (not recorded which). Every receptor here comes from a woman between 18 and 30 years old who had been exposed to COVID-19. Both conserved end residues are part of each CDR3. Each record gives: clone size, J gene, D gene, V gene, CDR3 protein, CDR3 DNA. D genes are given only for firm matches. A row's size may be missing; if present it is once, few, many or a size class.

clone size: NA
J gene: TRBJ2-7
D gene: TRBD2
V gene: TRBV7-6
CDR3 protein: CASSLVSSGSTYEQYF
CDR3 DNA: TGTGCCAGCAGCTTAGTGTCTAGCGGGAGCACCTACGAGCAGTACTTC

clone size: NA
J gene: TRBJ2-3
D gene: TRBD2
V gene: TRBV15
CDR3 protein: CATSRDPAGTRDTQYF
CDR3 DNA: TGTGCCACCAGCAGAGATCCAGCGGGAACGAGGGATACGCAGTATTTT

clone size: NA
J gene: TRBJ2-7
D gene: TRBD2
V gene: TRBV6-4
CDR3 protein: CASTRGTSGGTWEQYF
CDR3 DNA: TGTGCCAGCACTAGGGGGACTAGCGGGGGTACTTGGGAGCAGTACTTC

clone size: NA
J gene: TRBJ2-3
D gene: TRBD1
V gene: TRBV19
CDR3 protein: CASSMAGGFTDTQYF
CDR3 DNA: TGTGCCAGTAGTATGGCAGGGGGCTTCACAGATACGCAGTATTTT

clone size: NA
J gene: TRBJ2-5
D gene: TRBD1
V gene: TRBV13
CDR3 protein: CASSFGTAHQETQYF
CDR3 DNA: TGTGCCAGCAGCTTCGGGACAGCCCACCAAGAGACCCAGTACTTC

clone size: NA
J gene: TRBJ1-6
D gene: NA
V gene: TRBV7-2
CDR3 protein: CASSLDRVSSPLHF
CDR3 DNA: TGTGCCAGCAGCTTAGATCGGGTCAGCTCACCCCTCCACTTT

clone size: NA
J gene: TRBJ2-7
D gene: NA
V gene: TRBV18
CDR3 protein: CASSPPSRSYEQYF
CDR3 DNA: TGTGCCAGCTCACCACCCTCCCGCTCCTACGAGCAGTACTTC

clone size: NA
J gene: TRBJ1-3
D gene: TRBD1
V gene: TRBV27
CDR3 protein: CASSRTGGFGNTIYF
CDR3 DNA: TGTGCCAGCAGTCGGACAGGGGGTTTTGGAAACACCATATATTTT

clone size: NA
J gene: TRBJ1-5
D gene: NA
V gene: TRBV24-1
CDR3 protein: CATSAGSSNQPQHF
CDR3 DNA: TGTGCCACCAGTGCCGGGAGTAGCAATCAGCCCCAGCATTTT

clone size: NA
J gene: TRBJ1-2
D gene: NA
V gene: TRBV11-2
CDR3 protein: CASSLDQGSYGYTF
CDR3 DNA: TGTGCCAGCAGCTTAGACCAGGGCAGCTATGGCTACACCTTC

clone size: NA
J gene: TRBJ2-7
D gene: NA
V gene: TRBV29-1
CDR3 protein: CSVESPNEGYEQYF
CDR3 DNA: TGCAGCGTTGAAAGCCCCAACGAGGGCTACGAGCAGTACTTC

clone size: NA
J gene: TRBJ2-7
D gene: NA
V gene: TRBV24-1
CDR3 protein: CATSDTGLEQYF
CDR3 DNA: TGTGCCACCAGTGATACAGGGCTCGAGCAGTACTTC

clone size: NA
J gene: TRBJ2-7
D gene: NA
V gene: TRBV19
CDR3 protein: CASSIDRGGPEQYF
CDR3 DNA: TGTGCCAGTAGCATAGACAGAGGAGGCCCCGAGCAGTACTTC

clone size: NA
J gene: TRBJ2-1
D gene: NA
V gene: TRBV5-5
CDR3 protein: CASSLGPRDEQFF
CDR3 DNA: TGTGCCAGCAGCTTGGGACCTAGAGATGAGCAGTTCTTC

clone size: NA
J gene: TRBJ1-4
D gene: NA
V gene: TRBV19
CDR3 protein: CASRRWVQPGNEKLFF
CDR3 DNA: TGTGCCAGTAGGCGATGGGTACAGCCTGGTAATGAAAAACTGTTTTTT

clone size: NA
J gene: TRBJ1-2
D gene: NA
V gene: TRBV5-1
CDR3 protein: CASSIEGGAYGYTF
CDR3 DNA: TGCGCCAGCAGCATCGAGGGGGGGGCCTATGGCTACACCTTC

clone size: few
J gene: TRBJ2-1
D gene: NA
V gene: TRBV9
CDR3 protein: CASSAGSNEQFF
CDR3 DNA: TGTGCCAGCAGCGCCGGGAGCAATGAGCAGTTCTTC

clone size: once
J gene: TRBJ2-1
D gene: NA
V gene: TRBV19
CDR3 protein: CASSIGLLVVGVGNEQFF
CDR3 DNA: TGTGCCAGTAGTATAGGGCTGTTGGTGGTAGGGGTAGGCAATGAGCAGTTCTTC

clone size: NA
J gene: TRBJ2-7
D gene: NA
V gene: TRBV2
CDR3 protein: CASTAYTSYEQYF
CDR3 DNA: TGTGCCAGCACAGCGTACACCTCCTACGAGCAGTACTTC

clone size: NA
J gene: TRBJ2-1
D gene: TRBD2
V gene: TRBV27
CDR3 protein: CATQGLAVNEQFF
CDR3 DNA: TGTGCCACCCAGGGACTAGCGGTCAATGAGCAGTTCTTC

clone size: NA
J gene: TRBJ2-7
D gene: TRBD2
V gene: TRBV7-6
CDR3 protein: CASRMGRDLPYEQYF
CDR3 DNA: TGTGCCAGCCGCATGGGGAGGGACCTCCCCTACGAGCAGTACTTC

clone size: NA
J gene: TRBJ1-2
D gene: NA
V gene: TRBV5-1
CDR3 protein: CASSLVARPEGSLSYTF
CDR3 DNA: TGCGCCAGCAGCTTGGTGGCCCGTCCGGAGGGCTCCCTAAGCTACACCTTC

clone size: NA
J gene: TRBJ1-4
D gene: NA
V gene: TRBV19
CDR3 protein: CASSRTATNEKLFF
CDR3 DNA: TGTGCCAGTAGTCGGACAGCCACTAATGAAAAACTGTTTTTT

clone size: NA
J gene: TRBJ2-1
D gene: NA
V gene: TRBV27
CDR3 protein: CASSTSSYNEQFF
CDR3 DNA: TGTGCCAGCAGCACTAGCTCCTACAATGAGCAGTTCTTC

clone size: NA
J gene: TRBJ2-7
D gene: NA
V gene: TRBV19
CDR3 protein: CASRGGKSYEQYF
CDR3 DNA: TGTGCCAGTAGAGGGGGAAAATCCTACGAGCAGTACTTC

clone size: NA
J gene: TRBJ1-3
D gene: TRBD1
V gene: TRBV9
CDR3 protein: CASSDRGALSGNTIYF
CDR3 DNA: TGTGCCAGCAGCGACAGGGGGGCACTCTCTGGAAACACCATATATTTT

clone size: NA
J gene: TRBJ2-6
D gene: NA
V gene: TRBV27
CDR3 protein: CASSLSTGHLGSGANVLTF
CDR3 DNA: TGTGCCAGCAGTTTATCCACAGGTCATTTGGGCTCTGGGGCCAACGTCCTGACTTTC

clone size: NA
J gene: TRBJ1-1
D gene: NA
V gene: TRBV28
CDR3 protein: CASSSPGQMNTEAFF
CDR3 DNA: TGTGCCAGCAGTTCGCCGGGACAAATGAACACTGAAGCTTTCTTT

clone size: once
J gene: TRBJ2-1
D gene: NA
V gene: TRBV11-2
CDR3 protein: CASRSRGDEQFF
CDR3 DNA: TGTGCCAGCAGATCCAGGGGAGATGAGCAGTTCTTC

clone size: NA
J gene: TRBJ2-3
D gene: NA
V gene: TRBV10-1
CDR3 protein: CASSEGPGGASDTQYF
CDR3 DNA: TGCGCCAGCAGTGAGGGGCCCGGCGGGGCTTCAGATACGCAGTATTTT

clone size: NA
J gene: TRBJ2-2
D gene: TRBD1
V gene: TRBV9
CDR3 protein: CASSLAGGFPGELFF
CDR3 DNA: TGTGCCAGCAGCCTAGCAGGGGGATTCCCCGGGGAGCTGTTTTTT

clone size: NA
J gene: TRBJ1-4
D gene: NA
V gene: TRBV5-1
CDR3 protein: CASSLAGGLSEKLFF
CDR3 DNA: TGCGCCAGCAGCTTGGCCGGGGGGCTGAGCGAAAAACTGTTTTTT

clone size: NA
J gene: TRBJ2-7
D gene: NA
V gene: TRBV5-1
CDR3 protein: CASSLGGQGSSYEQYF
CDR3 DNA: TGCGCCAGCAGCTTGGGAGGGCAGGGGAGCTCCTACGAGCAGTACTTC

clone size: NA
J gene: TRBJ2-2
D gene: TRBD2
V gene: TRBV7-2
CDR3 protein: CASSHTGLAGGDTGELFF
CDR3 DNA: TGTGCCAGCAGCCACACGGGACTAGCGGGGGGAGACACCGGGGAGCTGTTTTTT

clone size: NA
J gene: TRBJ2-7
D gene: NA
V gene: TRBV4-1
CDR3 protein: CASSPPTRLPGEQYF
CDR3 DNA: TGCGCCAGCAGCCCCCCTACCAGACTTCCTGGCGAGCAGTACTTC

clone size: NA
J gene: TRBJ2-7
D gene: NA
V gene: TRBV5-1
CDR3 protein: CASSLAQQAYEQYF
CDR3 DNA: TGCGCCAGCAGCTTGGCTCAGCAGGCATACGAGCAGTACTTC

clone size: NA
J gene: TRBJ1-2
D gene: NA
V gene: TRBV28
CDR3 protein: CASSPTDSYGYTF
CDR3 DNA: TGTGCCAGCAGTCCGACTGACAGCTATGGCTACACCTTC

clone size: NA
J gene: TRBJ2-5
D gene: TRBD2
V gene: TRBV4-3
CDR3 protein: CASSQDRLAGGETQYF
CDR3 DNA: TGCGCCAGCAGCCAAGATAGGCTAGCGGGGGGAGAGACCCAGTACTTC

clone size: NA
J gene: TRBJ1-5
D gene: NA
V gene: TRBV21-1
CDR3 protein: CASSNQDRENSNQPQHF
CDR3 DNA: TGTGCCAGCAGCAACCAAGACAGGGAGAATAGCAATCAGCCCCAGCATTTT

clone size: NA
J gene: TRBJ2-1
D gene: TRBD2
V gene: TRBV18
CDR3 protein: CASSPLTRGGDNEQFF
CDR3 DNA: TGTGCCAGCTCACCCTTGACACGCGGGGGGGACAATGAGCAGTTCTTC

clone size: NA
J gene: TRBJ2-7
D gene: TRBD2
V gene: TRBV6-2/TRBV6-3
CDR3 protein: CASSYSPSGSAYEQYF
CDR3 DNA: TGTGCCAGCAGTTACTCACCTAGCGGTTCTGCCTACGAGCAGTACTTC

clone size: once
J gene: TRBJ2-1
D gene: NA
V gene: TRBV24-1
CDR3 protein: CATSDSLADRDNEQFF
CDR3 DNA: TGTGCCACCAGTGATTCCCTAGCGGACAGGGACAATGAGCAGTTCTTC

clone size: NA
J gene: TRBJ2-2
D gene: NA
V gene: TRBV29-1
CDR3 protein: CSVESNTGELFF
CDR3 DNA: TGCAGCGTCGAAAGCAACACCGGGGAGCTGTTTTTT

clone size: NA
J gene: TRBJ2-7
D gene: TRBD1
V gene: TRBV7-9
CDR3 protein: CASSSGGRGISEQYF
CDR3 DNA: TGTGCCAGCAGCTCGGGTGGCAGGGGGATCTCCGAGCAGTACTTC

clone size: NA
J gene: TRBJ2-7
D gene: TRBD2
V gene: TRBV3-1/TRBV3-2
CDR3 protein: CASATSGISYEQYF
CDR3 DNA: TGTGCCAGCGCCACTAGCGGGATCTCCTACGAGCAGTACTTC

clone size: NA
J gene: TRBJ1-4
D gene: TRBD1
V gene: TRBV6-2/TRBV6-3
CDR3 protein: CASSRVGTGATNEKLFF
CDR3 DNA: TGTGCCAGCAGCCGGGTAGGGACAGGAGCAACTAATGAAAAACTGTTTTTT

clone size: few
J gene: TRBJ2-7
D gene: TRBD1
V gene: TRBV5-1
CDR3 protein: CASSLLTGVLYEQYF
CDR3 DNA: TGCGCCAGCAGCCTACTTACAGGGGTCCTCTACGAGCAGTACTTC

clone size: NA
J gene: TRBJ2-5
D gene: NA
V gene: TRBV11-1
CDR3 protein: CASSLRDSRVETQYF
CDR3 DNA: TGTGCCAGCAGCTTGAGGGACTCCCGCGTAGAGACCCAGTACTTC

clone size: once
J gene: TRBJ2-6
D gene: NA
V gene: TRBV28
CDR3 protein: CASAENSGANVLTF
CDR3 DNA: TGTGCCAGCGCCGAGAACTCTGGGGCCAACGTCCTGACTTTC

clone size: NA
J gene: TRBJ2-1
D gene: TRBD2
V gene: TRBV28
CDR3 protein: CASISSPGLAVNNEQFF
CDR3 DNA: TGTGCCAGCATCTCCTCGCCGGGACTAGCGGTTAACAATGAGCAGTTCTTC

clone size: NA
J gene: TRBJ2-1
D gene: NA
V gene: TRBV6-5
CDR3 protein: CASSQGEVSYNEQFF
CDR3 DNA: TGTGCCAGCAGTCAGGGGGAGGTCTCCTACAATGAGCAGTTCTTC